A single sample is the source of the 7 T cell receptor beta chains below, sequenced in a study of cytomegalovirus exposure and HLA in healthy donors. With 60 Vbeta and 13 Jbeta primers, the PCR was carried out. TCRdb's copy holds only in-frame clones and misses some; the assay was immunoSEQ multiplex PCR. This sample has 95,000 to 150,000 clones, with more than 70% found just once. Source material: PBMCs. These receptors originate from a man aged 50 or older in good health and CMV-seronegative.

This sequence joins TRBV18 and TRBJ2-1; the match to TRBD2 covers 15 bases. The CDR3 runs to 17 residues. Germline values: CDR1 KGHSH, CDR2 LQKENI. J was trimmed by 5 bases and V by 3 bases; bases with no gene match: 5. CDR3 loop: CASSPWTSGGADNEQFF. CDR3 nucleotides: TGTGCCAGCTCACCTTGGACTAGCGGGGGGGCCGACAATGAGCAGTTCTTC.

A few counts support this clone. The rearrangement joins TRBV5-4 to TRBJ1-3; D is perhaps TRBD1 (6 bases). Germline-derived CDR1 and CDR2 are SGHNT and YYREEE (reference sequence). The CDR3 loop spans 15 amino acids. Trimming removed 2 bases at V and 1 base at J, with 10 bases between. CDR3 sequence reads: CASSFQGISGNTIYF. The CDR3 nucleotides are TGTGCCAGCAGCTTTCAGGGGATATCTGGAAACACCATATATTTT.

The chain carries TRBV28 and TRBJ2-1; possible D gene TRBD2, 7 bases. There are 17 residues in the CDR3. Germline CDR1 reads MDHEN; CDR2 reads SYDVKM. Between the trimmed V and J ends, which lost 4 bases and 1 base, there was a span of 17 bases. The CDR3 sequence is CASSSLWAGASYNEQFF. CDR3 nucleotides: TGTGCCAGCAGTTCCCTTTGGGCGGGGGCTTCCTACAATGAGCAGTTCTTC.

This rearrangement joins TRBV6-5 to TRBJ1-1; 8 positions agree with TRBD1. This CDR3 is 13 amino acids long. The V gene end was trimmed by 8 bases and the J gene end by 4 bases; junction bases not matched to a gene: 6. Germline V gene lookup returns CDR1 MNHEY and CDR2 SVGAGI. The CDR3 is CASRGQAVTEAFF. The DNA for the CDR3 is TGTGCCAGCCGGGGACAGGCGGTCACTGAAGCTTTCTTT.

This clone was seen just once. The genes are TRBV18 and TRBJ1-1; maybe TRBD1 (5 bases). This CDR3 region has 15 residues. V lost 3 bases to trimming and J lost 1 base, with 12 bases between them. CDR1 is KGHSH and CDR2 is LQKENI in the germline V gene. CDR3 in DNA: TGTGCCAGCTCACCCTTCGGAGGGGAGAACACTGAAGCTTTCTTT. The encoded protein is CASSPFGGENTEAFF. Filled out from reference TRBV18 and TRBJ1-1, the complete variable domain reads NAGVMQNPRHLVRRRGQEARLRCSPMKGHSHVYWYRQLPEEGLKFMVYLQKENIIDESGMPKERFSAEFPKEGPSILRIQQVVRGDSAAYFCASSPFGGENTEAFFGQGTRLTVV.

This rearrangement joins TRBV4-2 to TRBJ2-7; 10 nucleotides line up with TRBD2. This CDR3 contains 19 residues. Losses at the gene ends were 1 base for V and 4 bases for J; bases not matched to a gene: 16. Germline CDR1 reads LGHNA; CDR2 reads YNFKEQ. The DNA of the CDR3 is TGTGCCAGCAGCCAAGTTCCTGGTCCTAGCGGGAGTCCAACTTACGAGCAGTACTTC. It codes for CASSQVPGPSGSPTYEQYF.

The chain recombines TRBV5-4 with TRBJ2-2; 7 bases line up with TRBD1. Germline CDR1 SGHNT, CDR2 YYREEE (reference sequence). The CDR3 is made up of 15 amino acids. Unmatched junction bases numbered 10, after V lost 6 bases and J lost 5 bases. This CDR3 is CASIKQGSGTGELFF. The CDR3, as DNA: TGTGCCAGCATCAAACAGGGGTCAGGGACCGGGGAGCTGTTTTTT.